This T cell receptor (beta chain) was found in a study of blood T cell repertoires in COVID-19. In the study overall: From the United States, Italy and Spain came samples of acute and convalescent COVID-19. The cDNA or gDNA used as material had been derived from T cells, B-cell-depleted T cells, or PBMCs.

Generated by immunoSEQ multiplex PCR, the TCRdb table keeps only in-frame clones and is missing some. The table lists 300,000 to 350,000 clones, around nine tenths of them singletons. CDR1 and CDR2 from the germline V gene are SGHRS and YFSETQ. V was pared by 2 bases and J by 4 bases, with 13 bases between. This CDR3 has 15 amino acids. Participants had their cohort set by participant-reported clinical history. The TCR was taken from a woman aged 30 to 39 who had recovered from COVID-19. What was sequenced was PBMCs or T cells enriched from blood (not recorded which). V is TRBV5-1 and J is TRBJ2-1; TRBD2 might be the D (7 bases). In nucleotides, the CDR3 is TGCGCCAGCAGCTTAGGGGGGAGGGATTACAATGAGCAGTTCTTC. Its translation: CASSLGGRDYNEQFF.